One sample yielded the 18 T cell receptor beta chains listed below, sequenced in a study of shared clonotypes between healthy human individuals. TCRdb's copy holds only in-frame clones and misses some; the assay was immunoSEQ multiplex PCR. Of some 120,000 clones in the sample, under 70% were seen once. Sequenced: memory CD8+ T cells sorted from blood. Subset specified: CD45RO+ cells pooled with CCR7-negative TemRA cells. The receptors stem from a woman aged 30 to 39 in good health.

The chain carries TRBV10-3 and TRBJ1-2; TRBD1 aligns across 9 bases. Germline V gene sequence: CDR1 ENHRY, CDR2 SYGVKD. With V trimmed by 9 bases and J by 10 bases, 6 bases remained unmatched. The CDR3 loop spans 11 amino acids. Written as DNA, the CDR3 is TGTGCCATTGGGACAGGGAGAGCCTACACCTTC. Its protein product is CAIGTGRAYTF.

J is TRBJ2-1 and V is TRBV11-3; 8 nucleotides line up with TRBD2. The trim removed 2 bases at V and 0 bases at J, leaving 0 bases unmatched. The CDR3 consists of 15 residues. Germline V lookup: CDR1 SGHNT, CDR2 YENEEA. Written as DNA, the CDR3 is TGTGCCAGCAGCTTAAGCGGGAGCTCCTACAATGAGCAGTTCTTC. This translates into CASSLSGSSYNEQFF.

Remarks on this clone: With a much larger clone just one base away, this may be a read error. CDR3: CSITTGTQETQYF. The CDR3 DNA is TGCAGCATAACAACCGGGACGCAAGAGACCCAGTACTTC. The chain uses TRBV29-1 and TRBJ2-5; the D call may be TRBD1 or TRBD2 (5 bases each). The CDR3 contains 13 residues. Germline CDR1 reads SQVTM; CDR2 reads ANQGSEA. V gave up 8 bases and J gave up 2 bases, with 15 bases separating them.

The V and J genes are TRBV2 and TRBJ2-7; D perhaps matches TRBD2 (6 bases). The germline gives CDR1 SNHLY, CDR2 FYNNEI. The CDR3 consists of 17 residues. The ends were cut back, 6 bases at V and 0 bases at J, with 21 bases in the middle. This chain's CDR3 is CASSPGTVAASSYEQYF. The CDR3 DNA follows: TGTGCCAGCAGCCCTGGGACGGTAGCGGCGAGCTCCTACGAGCAGTACTTC.

This clone was picked up many times. The chain combines TRBV6-1 with TRBJ1-5; TRBD1 aligns across 7 bases. The V segment lost 4 bases and the J segment 4 bases; nucleotides outside the gene matches: 4. CDR3 length: 14 residues. Per germline, CDR1 MNHNS and CDR2 SASEGT. This CDR3 reads CASSATGENQPQHF. CDR3 in DNA: TGTGCCAGCAGTGCAACAGGGGAGAATCAGCCCCAGCATTTT.

The chain recombines TRBV7-8 with TRBJ2-3; no clear D gene. The V gene lost 3 bases and the J gene lost 9 bases, with 10 bases spanning the gap. Germline CDR1 SGHVS, CDR2 FQNEAQ. CDR3 length: 12 residues. The CDR3 loop reads CASSFSPATQYF. The CDR3 DNA reads as TGTGCCAGCAGCTTCAGTCCCGCCACGCAGTATTTT.

This chain uses TRBV28 with TRBJ2-1; no clear D gene. Per germline, CDR1 MDHEN and CDR2 SYDVKM. V was trimmed by 3 bases and J by 6 bases, leaving 9 bases between them. The CDR3 totals 13 residues. DNA for the CDR3: TGTGCCAGCAGTTTCTCAGCGATCAATGAGCAGTTCTTC. Protein: CASSFSAINEQFF.

The rearrangement joins TRBV5-6 to TRBJ2-1; D is unclear. Looked up from germline, CDR1 is SGHDT and CDR2 is YYEEEE. The CDR3 sequence is 15 residues long. V lost 2 bases to trimming and J lost 3 bases, with 12 bases between them. CDR3 in DNA: TGTGCCAGCAGCTTAGAAAGCGAGTTCTACAATGAGCAGTTCTTC. Translating gives CASSLESEFYNEQFF. Looking up the rest from reference TRBV5-6 and TRBJ2-1 gives the full variable domain: DAGVTQSPTHLIKTRGQQVTLRCSPKSGHDTVSWYQQALGQGPQFIFQYYEEEERQRGNFPDRFSGHQFPNYSSELNVNALLLGDSALYLCASSLESEFYNEQFFGPGTRLTVL.

CDR3 region: CASSLRGRGNIQYF. CDR3 sequence (DNA): TGTGCCAGCAGCTTGCGAGGGAGAGGAAACATTCAGTACTTC. The chain has TRBV5-6 and TRBJ2-4; D is possibly TRBD2 (5 bases). The V end was cut by 1 base, the J end by 6 bases, with 11 bases between. This CDR3 has 14 residues. Germline CDR1 reads SGHDT; CDR2 reads YYEEEE.

V gene TRBV28 combines with J gene TRBJ1-2; D is perhaps TRBD1 (6 bases). The V end lost 3 bases, the J end lost 5 bases, and 16 bases lay between the germline ends. The CDR3 loop spans 15 amino acids. CDR1 MDHEN and CDR2 SYDVKM come from the germline V gene. This CDR3 reads CASSFQSRGWYGYTF. In DNA form, the CDR3 reads TGTGCCAGCAGTTTTCAATCCAGGGGATGGTATGGCTACACCTTC.

The chain has TRBV15 and TRBJ1-3, with D possibly matching TRBD1 (6 bases). CDR3 length: 15 amino acids. V shed 5 bases and J shed 8 bases, with 19 bases lying between them. Germline-derived CDR1 and CDR2 are LNHNV and YYDKDF (reference sequence). CDR3 residues: CATSGGTSGRDTIYF. The CDR3 DNA is TGTGCCACCAGCGGGGGGACATCGGGCAGGGACACCATATATTTT.

The V gene is TRBV28, the J gene TRBJ2-7, with 11 positions matching TRBD2. The ends lost 3 bases at V and 4 bases at J; junction bases unmatched: 5. This CDR3 is 15 amino acids long. From germline, CDR1 is MDHEN and CDR2 SYDVKM. CDR3 sequence (DNA): TGTGCCAGCAGTTTCTTACTAGCGGGAGCATACGAGCAGTACTTC. It specifies CASSFLLAGAYEQYF.

The rearrangement uses TRBV10-3 and TRBJ2-7; D is possibly TRBD1 or TRBD2 (5 bases each). The CDR3 length is 15 residues. The germline V gene encodes CDR1 ENHRY and CDR2 SYGVKD. V shed 3 bases and J shed 2 bases, with 14 bases lying between them. This chain's CDR3 is CAISEVEGRPYEQYF. The CDR3 bases are TGTGCCATCAGTGAAGTCGAGGGGCGACCCTACGAGCAGTACTTC.

V is TRBV5-1 and J is TRBJ1-2, with D possibly TRBD1 on 6 matching bases. Germline V CDR1 and CDR2: SGHRS, YFSETQ. CDR3 length: 16 amino acids. With 4 bases removed from V and 8 bases from J, the gap between germline ends came to 24 bases. Written as DNA, the CDR3 is TGCGCCAGCAGCAGTTCATCGGGACACCCGTCCCGAGGCTACACCTTC. Translated, it gives CASSSSSGHPSRGYTF.

The chain combines TRBV7-6 with TRBJ2-5; the match to TRBD2 covers 10 bases. With the DNA end fitting TRBJ2-7 better, the J assignment may be wrong. This CDR3 is built from 15 residues. Germline V gives CDR1 SGHVS, CDR2 FNYEAQ. The CDR3 DNA reads as TGTGCCAGCAGTTTGATGGGACTAGCGCCCTACGAGCAGTACTTC. Translating it yields CASSLMGLAPYEQYF.

The DNA for the CDR3 is TGTGCCAGCAGTGATCGGTTAGTAGCGGGAGCAGATACGCAGTATTTT. Its translation is CASSDRLVAGADTQYF. V and J are TRBV2 and TRBJ2-3, with 9 bases aligning to TRBD2. The V gene end was trimmed by 3 bases and the J gene end by 4 bases; junction bases not matched to a gene: 8. Germline CDR1 and CDR2: SNHLY and FYNNEI. The CDR3 has 16 residues.

With respect to this clone: Other DNA sequences in this specimen translate into the identical CDR3. This rearrangement joins TRBV6-5 to TRBJ1-5; no definite D call. CDR3 length: 13 residues. Germline loops: CDR1 MNHEY, CDR2 SVGAGI. V was pared by 9 bases and J by 2 bases, with 11 bases between. CDR3 sequence (DNA): TGTGCCAGTAGGGCGGTTGGCAATCAGCCCCAGCATTTT. It encodes CASRAVGNQPQHF.

This clone was found many times. The V gene is TRBV30, the J gene TRBJ2-7, with 10 bases aligning to TRBD2. From germline, CDR1 is GTSNPN and CDR2 SVGIG (reference sequence). This CDR3 is 16 amino acids long. J was trimmed by 4 bases and V by 2 bases; bases with no gene match: 11. The CDR3 spells CAWSSLAGEEGYEQYF. In DNA form, the CDR3 reads TGTGCCTGGAGTAGCCTAGCGGGAGAGGAGGGATACGAGCAGTACTTC. The full variable domain, in which reference TRBV30 and TRBJ2-7 provide the parts outside the CDR3, is SQTIHQWPATLVQPVGSPLSLECTVEGTSNPNLYWYRQAAGRGLQLLFYSVGIGQISSEVPQNLSASRPQDRQFILSSKKLLLSDSGFYLCAWSSLAGEEGYEQYFGPGTRLTVT.